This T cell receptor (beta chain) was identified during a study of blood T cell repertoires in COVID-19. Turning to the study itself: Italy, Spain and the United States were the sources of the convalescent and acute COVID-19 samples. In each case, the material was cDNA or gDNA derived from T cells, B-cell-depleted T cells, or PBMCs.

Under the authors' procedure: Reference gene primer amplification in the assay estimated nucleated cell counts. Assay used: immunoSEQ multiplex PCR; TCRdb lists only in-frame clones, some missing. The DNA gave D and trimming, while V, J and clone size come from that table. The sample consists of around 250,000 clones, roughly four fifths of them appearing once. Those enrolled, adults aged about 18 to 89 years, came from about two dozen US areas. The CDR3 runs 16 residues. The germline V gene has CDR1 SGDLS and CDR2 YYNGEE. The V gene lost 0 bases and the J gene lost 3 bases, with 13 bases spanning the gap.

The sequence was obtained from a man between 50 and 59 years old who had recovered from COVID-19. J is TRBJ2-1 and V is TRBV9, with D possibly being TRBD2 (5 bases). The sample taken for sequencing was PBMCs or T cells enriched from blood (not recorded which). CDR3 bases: TGTGCCAGCAGCGTAGGCCAGGACTCTATCTACAATGAGCAGTTCTTC. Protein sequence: CASSVGQDSIYNEQFF. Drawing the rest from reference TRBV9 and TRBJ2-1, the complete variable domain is DSGVTQTPKHLITATGQRVTLRCSPRSGDLSVYWYQQSLDQGLQFLIQYYNGEERAKGNILERFSAQQFPDLHSELNLSSLELGDSALYFCASSVGQDSIYNEQFFGPGTRLTVL.